The 28 T cell receptor beta chains presented below share a single source sample, sequenced in a study of shared clonotypes between healthy human individuals (dated by TCRdb to about 2020). The library was made by the immunoSEQ multiplex PCR assay. TCRdb's version of the immuneACCESS table is confined to in-frame rearrangements and falls short of the full clone set. An unresolved V gene accounts for under half of the shortfall where checked; the remainder is of unknown origin. The sample includes 2 million to 2.5 million clones, with approximately 93% observed a single time. Approximately 0.36% of the sample belongs to the ten largest clones. Sample: naive CD4+ T cells from PBMCs. The cell subset or site label, as the study defines it: CD45RA+ positively selected. These receptors originate from a man between 18 and 35 years old in good health. Some clones in this sample may be carry-over from other donors' samples.

This clone was recorded once. J is TRBJ2-7 and V is TRBV11-3; D is unclear. The CDR3 loop spans 13 amino acids. Germline CDR1 is SGHNT and CDR2 is YENEEA. The V end lost 3 bases, the J end lost 5 bases, and 11 bases lay between the germline ends. CDR3 residues: CASSFGSKNEQYF. For the CDR3, the DNA is TGTGCCAGCAGCTTCGGCAGCAAAAACGAGCAGTACTTC.

The J gene is TRBJ2-5, the V gene TRBV19; 8 positions agree with TRBD1. This CDR3 comprises 13 residues. Per germline, CDR1 LNHDA and CDR2 SQIVND (reference sequence). With 6 bases clipped from V and 5 bases from J, the junction kept 5 bases outside the gene matches. CDR3 protein: CASRTTGGETQYF. The CDR3 bases are TGTGCCAGTAGGACTACAGGGGGTGAGACCCAGTACTTC.

The chain joins TRBV28 to TRBJ2-5; 11 bases line up with TRBD1. The CDR3 extends over 15 amino acids. Germline CDR1 is MDHEN and CDR2 is SYDVKM. V lost 6 bases, J lost 5 bases, and 8 bases stayed unmatched. This chain's CDR3 is CASRGQGALSETQYF. As DNA, the CDR3 is TGTGCCAGCAGAGGACAGGGGGCGTTATCGGAGACCCAGTACTTC.

For this clone: The sample carries other DNA sequences with the same CDR3. V is TRBV7-9 and J is TRBJ1-1; maybe TRBD1 (5 bases). The V end was cut by 5 bases, the J end by 4 bases, with 14 bases between. This CDR3 has 14 residues. Germline CDR1 reads SEHNR; CDR2 reads FQNEAQ (reference sequence). This chain's CDR3 is CASSPRTGGTEAFF. Here the CDR3 DNA reads TGTGCCAGCAGCCCCCGCACGGGGGGCACTGAAGCTTTCTTT.

Concerning this clone itself: Different DNA sequences within this sample yield the same CDR3. V and J are TRBV18 and TRBJ2-5; 7 nucleotides align to TRBD1. The CDR3 runs to 13 residues. From germline, CDR1 is KGHSH and CDR2 LQKENI. Trimming removed 3 bases from V and 4 bases from J; junction bases left unmatched: 2. CDR3 in DNA: TGTGCCAGCTCACCGCCAGGGGGAGAGACCCAGTACTTC. Its translation: CASSPPGGETQYF.

On this clone: Distinct nucleotide sequences in the sample also encode this CDR3. The gene calls are TRBV28 and TRBJ1-2; 8 bases line up with TRBD1. The CDR3 spans 12 residues. Looked up from germline, CDR1 is MDHEN and CDR2 is SYDVKM. Germline trimming cut 5 bases from V and 8 bases from J; bases unmatched to any gene: 4. CDR3 residues: CASSTDRGGYTF. The CDR3 DNA reads TGTGCCAGCAGTACTGACAGGGGAGGCTACACCTTC.

The chain employs TRBV9 and TRBJ2-2; no clear D. Trimming removed 1 base from V and 6 bases from J, with 16 bases in between. Germline values: CDR1 SGDLS, CDR2 YYNGEE. The CDR3 consists of 16 residues. The CDR3 spells CASSVSSKVYAGELFF. The CDR3 coding sequence is TGTGCCAGCAGCGTAAGCAGTAAAGTTTACGCCGGGGAGCTGTTTTTT.

This chain links TRBV4-1 with TRBJ1-3; maybe TRBD1 (5 bases). The CDR3 runs 14 residues. V was pared by 4 bases and J by 6 bases, with 13 bases between. CDR1 is MGHRA and CDR2 is YSYEKL in the germline V gene. The CDR3 coding sequence is TGCGCCAGCAGCCTGTGGGGGACGGAAAACACCATATATTTT. Translating it yields CASSLWGTENTIYF.

In DNA form, the CDR3 reads TGCGCCAGCAGCCAAGAACAGCCCTACGAGCAGTACTTC. Translated: CASSQEQPYEQYF. The chain has TRBV4-1 and TRBJ2-7; D gene unclear. Germline V gene data show CDR1 as MGHRA and CDR2 as YSYEKL. The CDR3 contains 13 residues. Trimming stripped 0 bases from V and 2 bases from J, with 5 bases between.

The chain carries TRBV6-1 and TRBJ2-7; the D gene is possibly TRBD1 (6 bases). Germline V gives CDR1 MNHNS, CDR2 SASEGT. Trimming took 4 bases from V and 1 from J, leaving 11 bases between them. The length of the CDR3 is 14 residues. The CDR3 DNA reads as TGTGCCAGCAGTGCTGACAGGTTGTCCTACGAGCAGTACTTC. It encodes CASSADRLSYEQYF.

This chain links TRBV2 with TRBJ2-2; D remains ambiguous. Deletions cut 2 bases from V and 4 bases from J, with 14 bases between. Germline V gives CDR1 SNHLY, CDR2 FYNNEI. This CDR3 is built from 16 residues. In DNA form, the CDR3 reads TGTGCCAGCAGTGAAAACTTGGCTCGCGCCACCGGGGAGCTGTTTTTT. It yields the protein CASSENLARATGELFF.

The rearrangement uses TRBV2 and TRBJ2-7; TRBD1 agrees at 9 bases. J gave up 6 bases and V 4 bases, and 7 bases lay outside the gene matches. CDR1 and CDR2 from the germline V gene are SNHLY and FYNNEI. There are 14 residues in the CDR3. DNA of the CDR3: TGTGCCAGCAGTGCGGTGACAGGGGGTTCCGAGCAGTACTTC. Its translation: CASSAVTGGSEQYF.

The V gene is TRBV7-2, the J gene TRBJ2-1, with 12 bases fitting TRBD2. The trim removed 4 bases at V and 8 bases at J, leaving 9 bases unmatched. The V gene's germline CDR1 is SGHTA and CDR2 FQGNSA. The CDR3 is made up of 16 amino acids. The CDR3 region has the DNA TGTGCCAGCAGCTCCCAGACTAGCGGGAGAATATATGAGCAGTTCTTC. This translates into CASSSQTSGRIYEQFF.

J is TRBJ2-5 and V is TRBV18, with 8 bases lining up with TRBD1. With 2 bases clipped from V and 5 bases from J, the junction kept 4 bases outside the gene matches. CDR1 is KGHSH, CDR2 LQKENI, per germline. The CDR3 length is 14 residues. CDR3 in DNA: TGTGCCAGCTCACCATTGGACAGGGAGGAGACCCAGTACTTC. Translated: CASSPLDREETQYF.

The chain combines TRBV7-2 with TRBJ2-7; 7 nucleotides match TRBD2. The CDR3 totals 12 residues. The germline V gene has CDR1 SGHTA and CDR2 FQGNSA. With V trimmed by 4 bases and J by 7 bases, 4 bases remained unmatched. The CDR3 protein is CASSSYGREQYF. In DNA, the CDR3 is TGTGCCAGCAGCTCGTACGGGAGGGAGCAGTACTTC.

The chain couples TRBV28 to TRBJ2-2; the D is unclear. Germline CDR1 MDHEN, CDR2 SYDVKM. V lost 0 bases to trimming and J lost 6 bases, with 11 bases between them. There are 15 residues in the CDR3. CDR3 sequence (DNA): TGTGCCAGCAGTTTATGGGCGACTCGCCCCGGGGAGCTGTTTTTT. Its translation is CASSLWATRPGELFF.

This clone was seen a few times. The sample holds other DNA sequences that translate to the same CDR3. This CDR3 is CASSLAGQANYGYTF. CDR3 DNA sequence: TGTGCCAGCAGCTTAGCGGGACAGGCTAACTATGGCTACACCTTC. The chain links TRBV7-2 to TRBJ1-2; 8 bases map to TRBD1. Trimming removed 0 bases from V and 0 bases from J; junction bases left unmatched: 0. CDR3 length: 15 residues. Germline-derived CDR1 and CDR2 are SGHTA and FQGNSA.

V gene TRBV14 combines with J gene TRBJ2-4; 7 bases are shared with TRBD1. This CDR3 spans 16 amino acids. Germline V lookup: CDR1 SGHDN, CDR2 FVKESK. J was trimmed by 4 bases and V by 1 base; bases with no gene match: 7. The CDR3 coding sequence is TGTGCCAGCAGCCAAGCAAATAGGGGACAGAAAAACATTCAGTACTTC. Residues: CASSQANRGQKNIQYF.

The V call is TRBV19, the J call TRBJ2-1; 11 bases align to TRBD1. Germline assignment: CDR1 LNHDA and CDR2 SQIVND (reference sequence). V trimming: 3 bases; J trimming: 7 bases; junction bases outside the gene matches: 5. CDR3 length: 15 amino acids. CDR3 bases: TGTGCCAGTAGTATTCGCGGACAGGGGGCAAATGAGCAGTTCTTC. It translates to CASSIRGQGANEQFF.

The V gene is TRBV10-1, the J gene TRBJ2-7; 10 nucleotides match TRBD2. Trimming at V came to 4 bases and at J to 3 bases, leaving 0 bases not matched to a gene. Germline loops: CDR1 WNHNN, CDR2 SYGVQD (reference sequence). The length of the CDR3 is 13 residues. This CDR3 reads CASSVAGGYEQYF. The CDR3 DNA follows: TGCGCCAGCAGTGTAGCGGGAGGCTACGAGCAGTACTTC.

The chain links TRBV9 to TRBJ1-3; the match to TRBD1 covers 7 bases. Germline lookup yields CDR1 SGDLS and CDR2 YYNGEE. V lost 3 bases, J lost 0 bases, and 9 bases stayed unmatched. This CDR3 is built from 17 residues. CDR3: CASSARDRSNSGNTIYF. Here the CDR3 DNA reads TGTGCCAGCAGCGCCCGGGACAGAAGTAACTCTGGAAACACCATATATTTT.

CDR3: CASSVSSREVGAFF. The CDR3 nucleotides are TGTGCCAGCAGCGTAAGCTCCAGGGAGGTCGGAGCTTTCTTT. This chain links TRBV9 with TRBJ1-1; weak D call: TRBD1 (5 bases). Trimming took off 1 base at V and 10 bases at J, with 17 bases between the two ends. In germline, CDR1 is SGDLS, CDR2 YYNGEE. This CDR3 contains 14 residues.

J is TRBJ2-7 and V is TRBV30; no clear D. Germline V gene lookup returns CDR1 GTSNPN and CDR2 SVGIG (reference sequence). V was trimmed by 0 bases and J by 2 bases, leaving 14 bases between them. The CDR3 contains 15 residues. The CDR3: CAWSVPGQPPYEQYF. Written as DNA, the CDR3 is TGTGCCTGGAGTGTCCCTGGGCAACCTCCCTACGAGCAGTACTTC.

This clone was observed a single time. The sample contains more than one DNA sequence encoding this CDR3. The CDR3 spells CASSYDSNYGYTF. For the CDR3, the DNA is TGTGCCAGCAGTTATGACAGTAACTATGGCTACACCTTC. The V call is TRBV6-6, the J call TRBJ1-2, with D possibly matching TRBD1 (5 bases). V lost 3 bases and J 1 base, leaving 6 bases between the germline ends. Per the germline V gene, CDR1 is MNHNY and CDR2 is SVGAGI (reference sequence). This CDR3 has 13 amino acids.

This chain links TRBV18 with TRBJ2-5; D remains ambiguous. Germline lookup yields CDR1 KGHSH and CDR2 LQKENI. V was cut by 4 bases and J by 3 bases, with 12 bases left in between. The CDR3 covers 14 residues. CDR3 in DNA: TGTGCCAGCTCACTTTCCGGTGGAAAAGAGACCCAGTACTTC. Translation gives CASSLSGGKETQYF.

The V and J genes are TRBV7-9 and TRBJ1-1; 9 bases fit TRBD1. There are 18 residues in the CDR3. Germline V CDR1 and CDR2: SEHNR, FQNEAQ (reference sequence). Germline trimming cut 5 bases from V and 5 bases from J; bases unmatched to any gene: 18. The CDR3: CASSALPGQGLIRTEAFF. CDR3 DNA sequence: TGTGCCAGCAGCGCCCTCCCGGGACAGGGTTTGATACGGACTGAAGCTTTCTTT.

Written as DNA, the CDR3 is TGCGCCAGCAGTGGACGGACGGACACTGAAGCTTTCTTT. Translated: CASSGRTDTEAFF. The chain combines TRBV10-2 with TRBJ1-1; D gene uncertain. The CDR3 is 13 residues long. Germline loops: CDR1 WSHSY, CDR2 SAAADI. Trimming shortened V by 4 bases and J by 3 bases, and 9 bases separated the two germline ends.

This clone appeared a few times. V is TRBV7-2 and J is TRBJ1-1; D call uncertain. Germline CDR1 reads SGHTA; CDR2 reads FQGNSA. This CDR3 region has 14 residues. Between the trimmed V and J ends, which lost 5 bases and 1 base, there was a span of 11 bases. This CDR3 is CASSPTGGNTEAFF. The CDR3 bases are TGTGCCAGCAGCCCCACCGGTGGGAACACTGAAGCTTTCTTT.